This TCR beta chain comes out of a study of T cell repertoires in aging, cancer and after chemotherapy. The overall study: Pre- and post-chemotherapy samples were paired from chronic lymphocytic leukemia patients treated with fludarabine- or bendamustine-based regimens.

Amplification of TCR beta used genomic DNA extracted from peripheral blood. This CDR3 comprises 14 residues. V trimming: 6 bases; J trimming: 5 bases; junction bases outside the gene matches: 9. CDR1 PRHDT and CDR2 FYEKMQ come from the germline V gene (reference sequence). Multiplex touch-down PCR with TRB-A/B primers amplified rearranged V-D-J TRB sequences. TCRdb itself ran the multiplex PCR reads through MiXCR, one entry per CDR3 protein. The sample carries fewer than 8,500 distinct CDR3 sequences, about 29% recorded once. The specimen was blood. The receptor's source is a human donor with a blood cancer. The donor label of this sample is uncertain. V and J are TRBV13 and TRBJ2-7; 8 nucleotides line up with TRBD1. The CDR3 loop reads CASRKQGALDEQYF. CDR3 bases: TGTGCCAGCAGGAAGCAGGGGGCTCTGGACGAGCAGTACTTC.